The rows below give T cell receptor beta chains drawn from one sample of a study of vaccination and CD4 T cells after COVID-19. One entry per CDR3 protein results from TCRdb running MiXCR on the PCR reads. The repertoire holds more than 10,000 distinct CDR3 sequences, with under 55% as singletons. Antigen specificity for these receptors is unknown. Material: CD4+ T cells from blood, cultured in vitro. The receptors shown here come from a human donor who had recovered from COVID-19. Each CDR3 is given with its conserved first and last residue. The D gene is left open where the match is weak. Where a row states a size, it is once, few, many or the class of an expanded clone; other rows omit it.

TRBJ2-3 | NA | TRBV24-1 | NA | CATSDLTDSTDTQYF | TGTGCCACCAGTGATCTAACAGATAGCACAGATACGCAGTATTTT
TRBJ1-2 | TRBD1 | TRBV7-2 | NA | CASSPDRVIYGYTF | TGTGCCAGCAGCCCGGACAGGGTAATCTATGGCTACACCTTC
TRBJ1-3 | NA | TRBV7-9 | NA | CASSLAGNTIYF | TGTGCCAGCAGCTTAGCGGGAAACACCATATATTTT
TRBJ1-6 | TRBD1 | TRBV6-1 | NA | CASSDTGTGGESYNSPLHF | TGTGCCAGCAGTGATACCGGGACAGGGGGTGAATCCTATAATTCACCCCTCCACTTT
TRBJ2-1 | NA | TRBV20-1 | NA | CSASAPGGGGNEQFF | TGCAGTGCTAGCGCCCCAGGTGGAGGCGGCAATGAGCAGTTCTTC
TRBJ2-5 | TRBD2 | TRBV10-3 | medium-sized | CAIHAGGQETQYF | TGTGCCATCCACGCCGGGGGGCAAGAGACCCAGTACTTC
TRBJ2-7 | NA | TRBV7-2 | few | CASSFDFQTYEQYF | TGTGCCAGCAGCTTCGACTTCCAGACCTACGAGCAGTACTTC
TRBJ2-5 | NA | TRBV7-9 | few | CASSPSPGAGEETQYF | TGTGCCAGCAGCCCCAGTCCCGGGGCCGGGGAAGAGACCCAGTACTTC
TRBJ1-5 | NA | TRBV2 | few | CASSDGPGWSNQPQHF | TGTGCCAGCAGTGATGGTCCGGGATGGAGCAATCAGCCCCAGCATTTT
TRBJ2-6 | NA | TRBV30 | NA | CAWSVGFSGANVLTF | TGTGCCTGGAGTGTTGGGTTCTCTGGGGCCAACGTCCTGACTTTC
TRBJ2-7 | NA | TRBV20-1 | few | CSAGTAYEQYF | TGCAGTGCCGGGACCGCCTACGAGCAGTACTTC
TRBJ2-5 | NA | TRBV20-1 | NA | CSATRSQETQYF | TGCAGTGCTACACGCAGCCAAGAGACCCAGTACTTC
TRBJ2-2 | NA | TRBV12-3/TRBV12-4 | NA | CASSFPGPFTGELFF | TGTGCCAGCAGTTTCCCAGGACCGTTCACCGGGGAGCTGTTTTTT
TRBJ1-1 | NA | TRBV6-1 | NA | CASSVGTYGFF | TGTGCCAGCAGTGTCGGGACTTACGGTTTCTTT
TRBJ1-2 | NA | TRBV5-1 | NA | CASSSTSPYGYTF | TGCGCCAGCAGCTCGACTAGCCCATATGGCTACACCTTC
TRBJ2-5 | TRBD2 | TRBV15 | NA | CATSRPLAGGLETQYF | TGTGCCACCAGCCGACCCCTAGCGGGAGGGCTAGAGACCCAGTACTTC
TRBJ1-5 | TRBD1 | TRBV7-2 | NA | CASSLTTGGNQPQHF | TGTGCCAGCAGCTTAACTACAGGGGGCAATCAGCCCCAGCATTTT
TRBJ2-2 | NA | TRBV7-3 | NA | CASSLILARNTGELFF | TGTGCCAGCAGCTTAATTCTAGCCAGGAACACCGGGGAGCTGTTTTTT